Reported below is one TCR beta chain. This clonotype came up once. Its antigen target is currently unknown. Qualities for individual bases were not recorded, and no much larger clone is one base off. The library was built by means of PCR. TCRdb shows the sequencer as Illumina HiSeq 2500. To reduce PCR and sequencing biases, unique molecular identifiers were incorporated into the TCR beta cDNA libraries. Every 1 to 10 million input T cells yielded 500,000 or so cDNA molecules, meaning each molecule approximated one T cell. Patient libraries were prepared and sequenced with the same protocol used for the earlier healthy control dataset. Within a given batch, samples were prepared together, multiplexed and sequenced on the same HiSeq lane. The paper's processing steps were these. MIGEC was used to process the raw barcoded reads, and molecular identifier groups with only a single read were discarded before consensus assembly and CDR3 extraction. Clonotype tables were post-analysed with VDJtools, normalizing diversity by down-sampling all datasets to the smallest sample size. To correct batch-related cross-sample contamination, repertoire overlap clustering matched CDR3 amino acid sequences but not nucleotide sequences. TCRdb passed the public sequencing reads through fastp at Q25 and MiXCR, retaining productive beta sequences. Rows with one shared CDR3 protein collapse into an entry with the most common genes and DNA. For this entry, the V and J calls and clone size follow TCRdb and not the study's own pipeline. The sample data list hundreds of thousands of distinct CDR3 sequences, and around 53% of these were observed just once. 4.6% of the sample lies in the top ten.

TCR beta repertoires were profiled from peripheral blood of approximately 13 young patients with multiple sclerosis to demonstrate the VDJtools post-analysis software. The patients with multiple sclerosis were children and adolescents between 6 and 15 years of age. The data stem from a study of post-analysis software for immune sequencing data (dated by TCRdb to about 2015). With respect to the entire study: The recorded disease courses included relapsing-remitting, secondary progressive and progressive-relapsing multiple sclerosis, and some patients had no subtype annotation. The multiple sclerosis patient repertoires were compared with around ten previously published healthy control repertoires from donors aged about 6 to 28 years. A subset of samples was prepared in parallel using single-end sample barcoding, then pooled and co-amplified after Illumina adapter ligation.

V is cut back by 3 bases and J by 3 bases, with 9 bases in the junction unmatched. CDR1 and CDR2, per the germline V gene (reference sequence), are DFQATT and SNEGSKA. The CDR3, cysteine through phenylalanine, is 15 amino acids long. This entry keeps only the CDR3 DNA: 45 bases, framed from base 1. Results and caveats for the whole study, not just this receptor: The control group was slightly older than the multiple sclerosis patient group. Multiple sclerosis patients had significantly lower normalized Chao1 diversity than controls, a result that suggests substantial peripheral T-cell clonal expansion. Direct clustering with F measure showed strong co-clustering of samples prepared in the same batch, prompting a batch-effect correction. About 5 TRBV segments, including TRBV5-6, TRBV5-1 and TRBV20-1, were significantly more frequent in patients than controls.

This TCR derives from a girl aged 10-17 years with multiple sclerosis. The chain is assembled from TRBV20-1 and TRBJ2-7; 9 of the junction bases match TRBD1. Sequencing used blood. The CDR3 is CSASPWTGEHYEQYF. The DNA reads TGCAGTGCTAGCCCCTGGACAGGGGAACACTACGAGCAGTACTTC.